The clone carrying this T cell receptor (beta chain) was seen once. The sample comes from a study of blood T cell repertoires in COVID-19. About the study: From the United States, Italy and Spain came samples of acute and convalescent COVID-19.

Only in-frame clones appear in the TCRdb table, and some are missing; sequencing was by immunoSEQ multiplex PCR. This sample has under 250,000 clones, with approximately 88% found just once. CDR1 SEHNR and CDR2 FQNEAQ come from the germline V gene (reference sequence). This CDR3 has 13 residues. Trimming stripped 4 bases from V and 4 bases from J, with 10 bases between. Sequenced: PBMCs or T cells enriched from blood (not recorded which). The receptor's source is a woman in her thirties with acute COVID-19. This chain uses TRBV7-9 with TRBJ1-2, with a possible D match to TRBD1 (5 bases). Here the CDR3 reads CASSYDGGYGYTF. CDR3 in DNA: TGTGCCAGCAGCTACGACGGGGGCTATGGCTACACCTTC.